This note documents a single T cell receptor (beta chain) sequence. Trimming cost V 5 bases and J 0 bases; bases outside gene matches: 9. The germline CDR1 and CDR2 sequences are SGHRS and YFSETQ. The CDR3 runs to 18 residues. The data were obtained in a study of blood T cell repertoires in COVID-19. Across the study: From T cells, B-cell-depleted T cells, or PBMCs came the material, which was cDNA or gDNA.

In the source study's methods: Scientists estimated how many nucleated cells there were by amplifying reference gene primers. Method: immunoSEQ multiplex PCR; TCRdb's copy keeps in-frame clones and lacks some. V, J and clone size were drawn from that table, and D and trimming were deduced from the DNA. The sample consists of some 150,000 clones, around 81% of them appearing once. V gene TRBV5-1 combines with J gene TRBJ2-6; TRBD1 agrees at 9 bases. The origin of this receptor is a human donor with acute or convalescent COVID-19. The donor label of this sample is uncertain. Sequences were obtained from peripheral blood. CDR3 loop: CASSANPGQGSGANVLTF. The CDR3 DNA is TGCGCCAGCAGTGCTAATCCGGGACAGGGCTCTGGGGCCAACGTCCTGACTTTC.